These T cell receptor beta chains were read from a single sample in a study of blood T cell repertoires in COVID-19. Sequencing used immunoSEQ multiplex PCR; TCRdb keeps in-frame clones, though not all of them. Found here are 210,000 or so clones, approximately 82% of them singletons; the top ten hold 2.5% to 3.5%. The sequencing sample was made of peripheral blood. The receptors were sampled from a man aged 50 to 59 with active or convalescent COVID-19. CDR3s include the opening cysteine and the closing phenylalanine or tryptophan. The order of the fields is clone size, V gene, J gene, D gene, CDR3 DNA, CDR3 protein. The D gene is left open where the match is weak. For some rows the clone size is stated as once, few or many, or as a class when expanded; others skip it.

size: NA; V: TRBV6-2/TRBV6-3; J: TRBJ1-1; D: NA; DNA: TGTGCCAGCAGTATACTGTTGAACACTGAAGCTTTCTTT; CDR3: CASSILLNTEAFF
size: once; V: TRBV5-6; J: TRBJ2-2; D: NA; DNA: TGTGCCAGCAGCTTGGGACAGAGCCCCAACACCGGGGAGCTGTTTTTT; CDR3: CASSLGQSPNTGELFF
size: NA; V: TRBV7-2; J: TRBJ2-3; D: TRBD1; DNA: TGTGCCAGCAGCTTCCCGGGACAGGCCACAGATACGCAGTATTTT; CDR3: CASSFPGQATDTQYF
size: NA; V: TRBV27; J: TRBJ2-1; D: NA; DNA: TGTGCCAGCAGTTACGTAGACAGCTACAATGAGCAGTTCTTC; CDR3: CASSYVDSYNEQFF
size: NA; V: TRBV27; J: TRBJ2-5; D: NA; DNA: TGTGCCAGCAGTCCCCCAGGGAAGGGTGAGACCCAGTACTTC; CDR3: CASSPPGKGETQYF
size: NA; V: TRBV5-1; J: TRBJ2-7; D: TRBD2; DNA: TGCGCCAGCAGCTTGGCGGGGGGGCGGTCCTACGAGCAGTACTTC; CDR3: CASSLAGGRSYEQYF
size: NA; V: TRBV6-4; J: TRBJ2-3; D: TRBD2; DNA: TGTGCCAGCAGTGACTCCCCGGGGCTAGCGGGAGAATCAGATACGCAGTATTTT; CDR3: CASSDSPGLAGESDTQYF
size: NA; V: TRBV3-1/TRBV3-2; J: TRBJ2-7; D: TRBD2; DNA: TGTGCCAGCAGCCAAGACGCGGGAGGGCAATACGAGCAGTACTTC; CDR3: CASSQDAGGQYEQYF
size: once; V: TRBV6-5; J: TRBJ1-1; D: NA; DNA: TGTGCCAGCAGTCCGGGGATGAACACTGAAGCTTTCTTT; CDR3: CASSPGMNTEAFF
size: NA; V: TRBV9; J: TRBJ1-4; D: NA; DNA: TGTGCCAGCAGCTTAGTGGAGGGGACTAATGAAAAACTGTTTTTT; CDR3: CASSLVEGTNEKLFF
size: NA; V: TRBV3-1/TRBV3-2; J: TRBJ2-5; D: TRBD2; DNA: TGTGCCAGCAGCCCGCTGCTAGCCAGCGGGGGATCGTTGGAGACCCAGTACTTC; CDR3: CASSPLLASGGSLETQYF
size: NA; V: TRBV19; J: TRBJ1-2; D: TRBD1; DNA: TGTGCCAGTAGTCGGGACAGGGAGAACTATGGCTACACCTTC; CDR3: CASSRDRENYGYTF
size: NA; V: TRBV7-9; J: TRBJ2-1; D: NA; DNA: TGTGCCAGCAGCAATCAAGCAAACAATGAGCAGTTCTTC; CDR3: CASSNQANNEQFF
size: NA; V: TRBV7-2; J: TRBJ2-3; D: TRBD1; DNA: TGTGCCAGCCGGACAGGGGGTCAAACAGATACGCAGTATTTT; CDR3: CASRTGGQTDTQYF
size: NA; V: TRBV11-3; J: TRBJ2-2; D: NA; DNA: TGTGCCAGCAGCTTACGGACCGGGGAGCTGTTTTTT; CDR3: CASSLRTGELFF
size: NA; V: TRBV4-3; J: TRBJ2-1; D: NA; DNA: TGCGCCAGCAGCCAAGGAGGCGCCCACAATGAGCAGTTCTTC; CDR3: CASSQGGAHNEQFF
size: once; V: TRBV18; J: TRBJ1-3; D: NA; DNA: TGTGCCAGCTCACCCCCCGGGAACTCTGGAAACACCATATATTTT; CDR3: CASSPPGNSGNTIYF
size: NA; V: TRBV13; J: TRBJ1-2; D: NA; DNA: TGTGCCAGCAGCTCCATGTGGGGCGTTAACTATGGCTACACCTTC; CDR3: CASSSMWGVNYGYTF
size: NA; V: TRBV13; J: TRBJ2-3; D: NA; DNA: TGTGCCAGCAGCGCTGGAGGGATTTCGACAGATACGCAGTATTTT; CDR3: CASSAGGISTDTQYF
size: NA; V: TRBV12-5; J: TRBJ2-7; D: NA; DNA: TGTGCTAGTGTTGAGGCCCCATTTTACGAGCAGTACTTC; CDR3: CASVEAPFYEQYF
size: NA; V: TRBV7-6; J: TRBJ2-3; D: TRBD1; DNA: TGTGCCAGCAGCAAGATATCGCGTGTGCGGACAGGGGCGCCTTTCACAGATACGCAGTATTTT; CDR3: CASSKISRVRTGAPFTDTQYF
size: NA; V: TRBV13; J: TRBJ2-7; D: NA; DNA: TGTGCCAGCAGCACGGGACTGAAGGCTTACGAGCAGTACTTC; CDR3: CASSTGLKAYEQYF
size: NA; V: TRBV9; J: TRBJ2-5; D: TRBD1; DNA: TGTGCCAGCAGCGGAGGGGTCCCAAGACAGGGGGAGACCCAGTACTTC; CDR3: CASSGGVPRQGETQYF
size: NA; V: TRBV2; J: TRBJ1-1; D: NA; DNA: TGTGCCAGCAGGGAACGGGAGTCAGGGAGTGAAGCTTTCTTT; CDR3: CASRERESGSEAFF
size: NA; V: TRBV6-1; J: TRBJ1-2; D: NA; DNA: TGTGCCAGCAGTGAAGAACCCAGGAACTATGGCTACACCTTC; CDR3: CASSEEPRNYGYTF
size: NA; V: TRBV9; J: TRBJ2-5; D: NA; DNA: TGTGCCAGCAGCCCCACGGGACAACAAGAGACCCAGTACTTC; CDR3: CASSPTGQQETQYF
size: NA; V: TRBV28; J: TRBJ1-2; D: TRBD1; DNA: TGTGCCAGCAGCCCTGGGACAGGGAGAGGGGGCTACACCTTC; CDR3: CASSPGTGRGGYTF
size: once; V: TRBV11-3; J: TRBJ2-1; D: TRBD2; DNA: TGTGCCAGCAGCTTCGGACTAGCGGGAGGTTTAGATGAGCAGTTCTTC; CDR3: CASSFGLAGGLDEQFF
size: NA; V: TRBV2; J: TRBJ2-7; D: TRBD1; DNA: TGTGCCAGACGACAGGGGCAGACCTACGAGCAGTACTTC; CDR3: CARRQGQTYEQYF
size: NA; V: TRBV9; J: TRBJ1-1; D: TRBD1; DNA: TGTGCCAGCAGCGTAACCGACAGGGGGACTGAAGCTTTCTTT; CDR3: CASSVTDRGTEAFF
size: NA; V: TRBV29-1; J: TRBJ1-2; D: NA; DNA: TGCAGCGTTGACCGCCTGGGGGGGTTCTATGGCTACACCTTC; CDR3: CSVDRLGGFYGYTF
size: NA; V: TRBV6-5; J: TRBJ2-3; D: TRBD2; DNA: TGTGCCAGCAGTATCTCCGGGACTAGGATAGATACGCAGTATTTT; CDR3: CASSISGTRIDTQYF
size: NA; V: TRBV11-2; J: TRBJ2-7; D: NA; DNA: TGTGCCAGCAGCCCCTGGCAGGGGAGTACCTACGAGCAGTACTTC; CDR3: CASSPWQGSTYEQYF
size: NA; V: TRBV24-1; J: TRBJ2-7; D: TRBD2; DNA: TGTGCCACCAGTGATGTCACGGGACTAGCGGGAGAAATGTACTTC; CDR3: CATSDVTGLAGEMYF
size: NA; V: TRBV5-6; J: TRBJ2-1; D: NA; DNA: TGTGCCAGCAGCCTACGGAATGAGCAGTTCTTC; CDR3: CASSLRNEQFF
size: few; V: TRBV6-2/TRBV6-3; J: TRBJ1-5; D: NA; DNA: TGTGCCAGCAGTTACGGAGGGGTATATAGCAATCAGCCCCAGCATTTT; CDR3: CASSYGGVYSNQPQHF
size: NA; V: TRBV7-6; J: TRBJ2-7; D: TRBD2; DNA: TGTGCCAGCAGCAACCGACTAGCGGGATTATACGAGCAGTACTTC; CDR3: CASSNRLAGLYEQYF
size: NA; V: TRBV5-6; J: TRBJ1-3; D: TRBD1; DNA: TGTGCCAGCACAGGGACAGTCTCTGGAAACACCATATATTTT; CDR3: CASTGTVSGNTIYF
size: NA; V: TRBV7-9; J: TRBJ1-6; D: TRBD1; DNA: TGTGCCAGCAGCCTCTTGACAGGGTCAAGTTCACCCCTCCACTTT; CDR3: CASSLLTGSSSPLHF
size: NA; V: TRBV3-1/TRBV3-2; J: TRBJ2-2; D: TRBD2; DNA: TGTGCCAGCAGCCAAGTAGGGTCTAGCGGGGGCACCGGGGAGCTGTTTTTT; CDR3: CASSQVGSSGGTGELFF
size: NA; V: TRBV21-1; J: TRBJ2-3; D: NA; DNA: TGTGCCAGGAGGAAGATCGGTCCCACAGATACGCAGTATTTT; CDR3: CARRKIGPTDTQYF
size: NA; V: TRBV29-1; J: TRBJ1-2; D: NA; DNA: TGCAGCGTCGTTAGGGGCGATTATGGCTACACCTTC; CDR3: CSVVRGDYGYTF
size: NA; V: TRBV5-6; J: TRBJ2-3; D: NA; DNA: TGTGCCAGCAGCTTCCGGACAGCCGCCGGTGATACGCAGTATTTT; CDR3: CASSFRTAAGDTQYF
size: NA; V: TRBV6-5; J: TRBJ1-1; D: NA; DNA: TGTGCCAGCAGTTACCTGGGGGCACTTAACACTGAAGCTTTCTTT; CDR3: CASSYLGALNTEAFF
size: NA; V: TRBV19; J: TRBJ2-6; D: NA; DNA: TGTGCCAGTAGTATGCTGGGCATCGGCTCTGGGGCCAACGTCCTGACTTTC; CDR3: CASSMLGIGSGANVLTF
size: NA; V: TRBV7-2; J: TRBJ1-2; D: TRBD1; DNA: TGTGCCAGCAGCCAGCCACTACAGGGGGCGTTTGGCTACACCTTC; CDR3: CASSQPLQGAFGYTF
size: NA; V: TRBV11-2; J: TRBJ1-6; D: TRBD1; DNA: TGTGCCAGCAGCTTAACAGGGGGGGATAATTCACCCCTCCACTTT; CDR3: CASSLTGGDNSPLHF
size: NA; V: TRBV21-1; J: TRBJ2-7; D: NA; DNA: TGTGCCAGCAGCGATACAGAGACCCTTTTCTACGAGCAGTACTTC; CDR3: CASSDTETLFYEQYF
size: once; V: TRBV11-2; J: TRBJ1-1; D: TRBD1; DNA: TGTGCCAGCAGCTCTAGCCGGGACAGGGGGCCCTCCTCGAACACTGAAGCTTTCTTT; CDR3: CASSSSRDRGPSSNTEAFF
size: NA; V: TRBV5-4; J: TRBJ1-1; D: TRBD1; DNA: TGTGCCAGCAGCTACGACACAGGGGGAAAAACTGAAGCTTTCTTT; CDR3: CASSYDTGGKTEAFF
size: NA; V: TRBV5-1; J: TRBJ1-2; D: NA; DNA: TGCGCCAGCAGCCCCCTGGGGGGGGCCGACTATGGCTACACCTTC; CDR3: CASSPLGGADYGYTF
size: NA; V: TRBV24-1; J: TRBJ1-2; D: TRBD1; DNA: TGTGCCACCAGTGGGCCCCGGACAGGGGCGCGAATCTATGGCTACACCTTC; CDR3: CATSGPRTGARIYGYTF
size: NA; V: TRBV7-2; J: TRBJ1-3; D: TRBD1; DNA: TGTGCCAGCAGCTTAACAGGACAGGGCCACTCTGGAAACACCATATATTTT; CDR3: CASSLTGQGHSGNTIYF
size: NA; V: TRBV10-3; J: TRBJ2-1; D: NA; DNA: TGTGCCATCAGTGAGTCTCTTGGGGGCCGGGAGCAGTTCTTC; CDR3: CAISESLGGREQFF